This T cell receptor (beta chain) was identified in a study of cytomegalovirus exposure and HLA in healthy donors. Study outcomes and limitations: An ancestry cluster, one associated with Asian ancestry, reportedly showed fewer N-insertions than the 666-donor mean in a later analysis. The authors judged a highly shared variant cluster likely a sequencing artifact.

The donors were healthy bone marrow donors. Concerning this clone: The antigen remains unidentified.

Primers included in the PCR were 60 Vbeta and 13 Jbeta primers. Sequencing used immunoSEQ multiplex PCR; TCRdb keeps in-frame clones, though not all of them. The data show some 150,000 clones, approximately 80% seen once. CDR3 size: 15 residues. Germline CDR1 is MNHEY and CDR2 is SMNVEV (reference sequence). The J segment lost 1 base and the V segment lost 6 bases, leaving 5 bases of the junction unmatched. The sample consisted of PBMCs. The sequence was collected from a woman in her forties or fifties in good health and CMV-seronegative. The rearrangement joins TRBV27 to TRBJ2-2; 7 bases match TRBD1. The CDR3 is CASRRQGLNTGELFF. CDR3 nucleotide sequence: TGTGCCAGCAGACGACAGGGATTGAACACCGGGGAGCTGTTTTTT.